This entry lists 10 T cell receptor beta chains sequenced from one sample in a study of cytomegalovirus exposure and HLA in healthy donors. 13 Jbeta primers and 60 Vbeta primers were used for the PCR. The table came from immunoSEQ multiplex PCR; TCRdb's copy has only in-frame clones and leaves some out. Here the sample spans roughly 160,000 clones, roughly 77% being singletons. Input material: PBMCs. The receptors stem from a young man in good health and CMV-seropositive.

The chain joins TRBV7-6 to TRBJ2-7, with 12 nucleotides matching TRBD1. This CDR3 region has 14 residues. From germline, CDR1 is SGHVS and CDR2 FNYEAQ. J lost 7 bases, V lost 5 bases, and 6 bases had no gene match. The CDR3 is CASSPRDRGREQYF. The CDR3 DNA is TGTGCCAGCAGCCCCAGGGACAGGGGGCGAGAGCAGTACTTC.

CDR3 in DNA: TGCAGCGTTGACGGACTGGAGACTGAAGCTTTCTTT. As protein: CSVDGLETEAFF. The chain uses TRBV29-1 and TRBJ1-1; D remains unclear. The CDR3 is made up of 12 amino acids. Germline V gene data show CDR1 as SQVTM and CDR2 as ANQGSEA. Trimming stripped 3 bases from V and 5 bases from J, with 10 bases between.

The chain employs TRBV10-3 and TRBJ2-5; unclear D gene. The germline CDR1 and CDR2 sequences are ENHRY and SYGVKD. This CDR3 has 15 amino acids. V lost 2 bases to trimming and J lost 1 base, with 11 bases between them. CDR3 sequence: CAISERRSSQETQYF. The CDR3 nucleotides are TGTGCCATCAGTGAGCGGCGGAGTTCCCAAGAGACCCAGTACTTC.

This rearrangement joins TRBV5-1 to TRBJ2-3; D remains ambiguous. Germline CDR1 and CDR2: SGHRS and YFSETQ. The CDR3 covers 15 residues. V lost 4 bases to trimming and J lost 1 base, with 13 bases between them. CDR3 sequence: CASSTDLYGTDTQYF. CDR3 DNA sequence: TGCGCCAGCAGCACCGACTTGTATGGCACAGATACGCAGTATTTT.

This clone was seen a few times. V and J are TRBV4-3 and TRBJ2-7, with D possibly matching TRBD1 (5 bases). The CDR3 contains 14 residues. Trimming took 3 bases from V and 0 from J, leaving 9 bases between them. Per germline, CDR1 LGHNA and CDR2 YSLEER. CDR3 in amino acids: CASSHDSLSYEQYF. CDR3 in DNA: TGCGCCAGCAGCCACGACAGTCTCTCCTACGAGCAGTACTTC.

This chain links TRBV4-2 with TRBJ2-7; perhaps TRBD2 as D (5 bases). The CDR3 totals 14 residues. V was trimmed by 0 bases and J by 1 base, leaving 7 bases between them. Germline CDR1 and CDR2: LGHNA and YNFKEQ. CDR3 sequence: CASSQDGNSYEQYF. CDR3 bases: TGTGCCAGCAGCCAAGACGGGAATTCCTACGAGCAGTACTTC.

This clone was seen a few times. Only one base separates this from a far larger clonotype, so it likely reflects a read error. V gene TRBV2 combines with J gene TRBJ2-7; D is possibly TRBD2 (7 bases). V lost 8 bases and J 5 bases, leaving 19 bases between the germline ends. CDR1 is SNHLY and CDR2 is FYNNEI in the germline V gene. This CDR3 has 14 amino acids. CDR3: CASAGGGATHEQYF. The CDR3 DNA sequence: TGTGCCAGCGCCGGAGGGGGGGCTACCCACGAGCAGTACTTC.

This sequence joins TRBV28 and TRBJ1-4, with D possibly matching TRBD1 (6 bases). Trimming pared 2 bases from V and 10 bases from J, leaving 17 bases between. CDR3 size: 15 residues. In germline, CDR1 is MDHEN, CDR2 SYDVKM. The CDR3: CASSLPGAGGGKLFF. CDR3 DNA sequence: TGTGCCAGCAGTTTACCAGGGGCGGGGGGAGGAAAACTGTTTTTT.

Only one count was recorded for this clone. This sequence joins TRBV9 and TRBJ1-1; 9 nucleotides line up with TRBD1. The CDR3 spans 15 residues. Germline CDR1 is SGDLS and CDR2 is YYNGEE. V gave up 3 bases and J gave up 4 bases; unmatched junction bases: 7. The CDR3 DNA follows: TGTGCCAGCAGCGAGGGGGGACAGGGCCGCACTGAAGCTTTCTTT. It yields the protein CASSEGGQGRTEAFF.

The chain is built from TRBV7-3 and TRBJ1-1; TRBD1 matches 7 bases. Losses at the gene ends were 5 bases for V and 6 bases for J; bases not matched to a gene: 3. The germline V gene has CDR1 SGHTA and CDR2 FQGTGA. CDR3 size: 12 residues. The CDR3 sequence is CASSQTGSEAFF. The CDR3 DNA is TGTGCCAGCAGCCAGACAGGGTCTGAAGCTTTCTTT.